A selection of T cell receptor beta chains follows, all from one sample in a study of control samples from healthy donors and cancer patients. Measured with immunoSEQ multiplex PCR; TCRdb has only the in-frame clones, and not every one. The data contain about 170,000 clones, approximately 90% of them singletons. The sequenced sample consisted of blood. These TCRs come from a man aged 25-45 years in good health. The CDR3 runs from the conserved cysteine through the conserved F or W. The D gene is left open where the match is weak. Rows may omit the clone size; those that give it use once, few, many or a size class.

cdr3_nt,cdr3_aa,j_call,clone_size,v_call,d_call
TGCGCCAGCAGCCAAGAAGGGAGAACCCCCTACAATGAGCAGTTCTTC,CASSQEGRTPYNEQFF,TRBJ2-1,once,TRBV4-3,-
TGTGCCAGCGGGGCGGGGGACGGCTCCTACGAGCAGTACTTC,CASGAGDGSYEQYF,TRBJ2-7,-,TRBV9,TRBD2
TGTGCCAGCAGAGACAGTCGTTATGGCTACACCTTC,CASRDSRYGYTF,TRBJ1-2,-,TRBV27,-
TGTGCCAGCAGCTTGGCCCTGACCTACAATGAGCAGTTCTTC,CASSLALTYNEQFF,TRBJ2-1,-,TRBV7-9,-
TGTGCCAGCAGTTTCCCAGGGGTGGGCAAAAACATTCAGTACTTC,CASSFPGVGKNIQYF,TRBJ2-4,-,TRBV28,-
TGTGCTAGTGGTTCACCGGGACTAGCGGACACCGGGGAGCTGTTTTTT,CASGSPGLADTGELFF,TRBJ2-2,-,TRBV12-5,TRBD2
TGTGCCAGCAGTGAGGGGGGCCCGTACAATGAGCAGTTCTTC,CASSEGGPYNEQFF,TRBJ2-1,-,TRBV2,-
TGTGCCAGCAGCCAAACTTCTAGCGGGGGTTACTCCTACAATGAGCAGTTCTTC,CASSQTSSGGYSYNEQFF,TRBJ2-1,-,TRBV3-1/TRBV3-2,TRBD2
TGCGCCAGCAGCTTGCAGGGTACCGACAATGAGCAGTTCTTC,CASSLQGTDNEQFF,TRBJ2-1,once,TRBV5-1,-
TGTGCCAGCAGCACTAGCCGGCGTACCCAGTACTTC,CASSTSRRTQYF,TRBJ2-5,-,TRBV7-9,-
TGCAGCGTGTTGAACGACAGCTCCTACGAGCAGTACTTC,CSVLNDSSYEQYF,TRBJ2-7,-,TRBV29-1,-
TGTGCCAGCAGCTTAGGCTCTGGGACAGGGCCTGCGAACACCGGGGAGCTGTTTTTT,CASSLGSGTGPANTGELFF,TRBJ2-2,-,TRBV11-3,TRBD1
TGTGCCAGCAGCCCAAGTGGCAGTAACTATGGCTACACCTTC,CASSPSGSNYGYTF,TRBJ1-2,once,TRBV7-2,-
TGCAGCATAGTGATTCCCCCTGTGGACACTGAAGCTTTCTTT,CSIVIPPVDTEAFF,TRBJ1-1,-,TRBV29-1,-
TGTGCCAGCAGTTTAGAAGGCTACGAGCAGTACTTC,CASSLEGYEQYF,TRBJ2-7,-,TRBV28,-
TGTGCCAGCAGCCCTGTGGGTGCCTACGAGCAGTACTTC,CASSPVGAYEQYF,TRBJ2-7,once,TRBV7-9,-
TGTGCCAGCAGCCTACAGGGGTATAATTCACCCCTCCACTTT,CASSLQGYNSPLHF,TRBJ1-6,few,TRBV11-1,TRBD1
TGTGCCAGCAATTGGGGGGGGGAGGATACGCAGTATTTT,CASNWGGEDTQYF,TRBJ2-3,-,TRBV2,TRBD2
TGTGCCAGCAGTTCTCTAGCGGGGGCGAACACCGGGGAGCTGTTTTTT,CASSSLAGANTGELFF,TRBJ2-2,-,TRBV28,TRBD2
TGTGCCAGCAGCTTCAACTTTCCATCCTACGAGCAGTACTTC,CASSFNFPSYEQYF,TRBJ2-7,once,TRBV5-8,-
TGTGCCAGTAGTACAGGGGTGTCGGGCTACGAGCAGTACTTC,CASSTGVSGYEQYF,TRBJ2-7,once,TRBV19,-
TGTGCCAGCAGTTTTCGCCGAATCTCTGGGGCCAACGTCCTGACTTTC,CASSFRRISGANVLTF,TRBJ2-6,once,TRBV28,-
TGTGCCACCAGCAGAGGGCTAGCGGGGGGTTACAATGAGCAGTTCTTC,CATSRGLAGGYNEQFF,TRBJ2-1,-,TRBV15,TRBD2
TGTGCCAGCAGCCGAGGGACTACCGCCCTCACAGATACGCAGTATTTT,CASSRGTTALTDTQYF,TRBJ2-3,-,TRBV7-6,TRBD2
TGTGCCAGCAGTCTTAGGAAACCACCCGAGCAGTTCTTC,CASSLRKPPEQFF,TRBJ2-1,-,TRBV28,-
TGTGCCAGTAGTATCGGTCCACGAGAGACCCAGTACTTC,CASSIGPRETQYF,TRBJ2-5,-,TRBV19,-
TGTGCCAGCAGCTTCACAGGGAAAGGGCCCACTGAAGCTTTCTTT,CASSFTGKGPTEAFF,TRBJ1-1,-,TRBV5-6,-
TGCGCCAGCAAAGGGGCAGGGAGTTACTTC,CASKGAGSYF,TRBJ2-7,-,TRBV10-2,-
TGTGCCAGCAGCTTTACATTCACAGGGGGCACCGGGGAGCTGTTTTTT,CASSFTFTGGTGELFF,TRBJ2-2,-,TRBV28,TRBD1
TGCGCCAGCAGCTCAGACAGGGGAGCGGGGGAGCTGTTTTTT,CASSSDRGAGELFF,TRBJ2-2,-,TRBV5-1,TRBD1
TGTGCCAGCAGTTATTCAGGCGGGTCACCCTACGAGCAGTACTTC,CASSYSGGSPYEQYF,TRBJ2-7,-,TRBV6-5,-
TGTGCCAGCAGCCCCGCGACTAGTTACAATGAGCAGTTCTTC,CASSPATSYNEQFF,TRBJ2-1,-,TRBV9,-
TGTGCCAGCAAAGGAGGGGGATATGAAAAACTGTTTTTT,CASKGGGYEKLFF,TRBJ1-4,-,TRBV14,-
TGTGCCAGTAGTATCACCGGGACAGCTGCCTACGAGCAGTACTTC,CASSITGTAAYEQYF,TRBJ2-7,-,TRBV19,TRBD1
TGTGCCAGCAGCCCCGCCCCGGACAGTCGCCTTGAGGGCTACACCTTC,CASSPAPDSRLEGYTF,TRBJ1-2,once,TRBV5-4,-
TGTGCCAGCAGCTTAGTAGGGCAGGGTACAGGCTACACCTTC,CASSLVGQGTGYTF,TRBJ1-2,-,TRBV7-2,-
TGTGCCACCAGCGCTAGCGGGGCCTTCTACAATGAGCAGTTCTTC,CATSASGAFYNEQFF,TRBJ2-1,-,TRBV24-1,TRBD2
TGTGCCAGCAGCTTGAATGGGGGCGGAAAGACCCAGTACTTC,CASSLNGGGKTQYF,TRBJ2-5,few,TRBV5-4,-
TGTGCCAGCAGTTTCGGGAGCCCCACAGATACGCAGTATTTT,CASSFGSPTDTQYF,TRBJ2-3,once,TRBV27,-
TGTGCCAGCAGTTTCCGGGCCAGCTCCTACAATGAGCAGTTCTTC,CASSFRASSYNEQFF,TRBJ2-1,-,TRBV2,-
TGCGCCAGCAGTTCCGGGACAGCGAGCTCCTATAATTCACCCCTCCACTTT,CASSSGTASSYNSPLHF,TRBJ1-6,once,TRBV5-1,TRBD1
TGTGCCATCAGTGAGGAGGGACAGGGGGCATTGACCGAGCAGTACTTC,CAISEEGQGALTEQYF,TRBJ2-7,-,TRBV10-3,TRBD1
TGTGCCAGCAGTCCGGGAGGGGGCTACACCTTC,CASSPGGGYTF,TRBJ1-2,-,TRBV6-5,-
TGCGCCAGCAGCTTGGGCAGGACAAGCACCGGGGAGCTGTTTTTT,CASSLGRTSTGELFF,TRBJ2-2,once,TRBV5-1,-
TGTGCCAGTACCCTCCAGACGTCTGGAAACACCATATATTTT,CASTLQTSGNTIYF,TRBJ1-3,-,TRBV19,-
TGTGCCAGCAGCTACGGAAGACAGAACTATGGCTACACCTTC,CASSYGRQNYGYTF,TRBJ1-2,-,TRBV11-1,-
TGTGCCTGGAGTGCCACCATGGATACGCAGTATTTT,CAWSATMDTQYF,TRBJ2-3,few,TRBV30,-
TGTGCCAGCAGAGATGCCTCTGGGGCCAACGTCCTGACTTTC,CASRDASGANVLTF,TRBJ2-6,-,TRBV28,-
TGTGCCAGCAGCTTAATTAGCGGGAGCACAGATACGCAGTATTTT,CASSLISGSTDTQYF,TRBJ2-3,-,TRBV7-2,TRBD2
TGCGCCAGCAGCCAACAGGGCACTGAAGCTTTCTTT,CASSQQGTEAFF,TRBJ1-1,few,TRBV4-1,-
TGCGCCAGCAGGGGGACCGGGGAGCTGTTTTTT,CASRGTGELFF,TRBJ2-2,once,TRBV5-1,-
TGTGCCAGCAGCCAAGGTCCCTCTGGTACGGCTGGCTACACCTTC,CASSQGPSGTAGYTF,TRBJ1-2,-,TRBV3-1/TRBV3-2,-
TGTGCCAGCACAGACAGAGACAAAAACATTCAGTACTTC,CASTDRDKNIQYF,TRBJ2-4,-,TRBV6-5,-
TGTGCCAGCAGCTTACAAGGACTGCTTTGGGAAAAACTGTTTTTT,CASSLQGLLWEKLFF,TRBJ1-4,once,TRBV7-8,-
TGTGCCAGCAGCCCGACAGGGTACTACAATGAGCAGTTCTTC,CASSPTGYYNEQFF,TRBJ2-1,-,TRBV7-9,TRBD1
TGTGCCAGCACCCGGGGGGAAATGGGAAACACCATATATTTT,CASTRGEMGNTIYF,TRBJ1-3,-,TRBV7-9,-
TGTGCCAGCAGCCAAGCGGGGAGAATCACTGAAGCTTTCTTT,CASSQAGRITEAFF,TRBJ1-1,-,TRBV3-1/TRBV3-2,-
TGTGCCAGCAGCAGAAGCCCGTCTACCCCACAGTTCTTC,CASSRSPSTPQFF,TRBJ2-1,-,TRBV7-2,-